The 8 T cell receptor beta chains below all came from one sample that was sequenced in a study of human T cells and chemical hapten exposure. MiXCR, applied by TCRdb to the RACE reads, yields one record per CDR3 protein. The repertoire holds 350,000 to 400,000 distinct CDR3 sequences, with around 6% as singletons. The time point here: patch test 2, 6 weeks after DPC sensitization. The treatment was: therapeutic diphenylcyclopropenone sensitization with weekly scalp DPC. The sequencing used whole blood, collected in connection with sensitization to the hapten diphenylcyclopropenone (DPC). All receptors come from a woman aged 18-35 years with alopecia areata. Some clones in this sample may be carry-over from other donors' samples.

In this sample, this clonotype turned up many times. V and J are TRBV29-1 and TRBJ2-7; D ambiguous. The CDR3 totals 10 residues. CDR1 is SQVTM, CDR2 ANQGSEA, per germline. The V end was cut by 4 bases, the J end by 3 bases, with 4 bases between. CDR3 residues: CSVAYYEQYF. The CDR3 DNA reads as TGCAGCGTTGCCTACTACGAGCAGTACTTC.

This clonotype has ten or more counts. Written as DNA, the CDR3 is TGCAGTGCTTTGAAACAGGGTTTTCTGGATGGCTACACCTTC. Residues: CSALKQGFLDGYTF. V is TRBV20-1 and J is TRBJ1-2; perhaps TRBD1 as D (6 bases). This CDR3 is built from 14 residues. CDR1 is DFQATT, CDR2 SNEGSKA, per germline (reference sequence). Trimming cost V 5 bases and J 6 bases, with 19 bases left between them.

This clonotype turned up a few times. The chain employs TRBV2 and TRBJ1-5; TRBD1 agrees at 8 bases. This CDR3 has 15 amino acids. V dropped 6 bases and J dropped 0; count of bases not matched to a gene: 4. CDR1 is SNHLY and CDR2 is FYNNEI in the germline V gene. The CDR3 region is CASRIQGGSNQPQHF. CDR3 in DNA: TGTGCCAGCAGGATACAGGGGGGTAGCAATCAGCCCCAGCATTTT.

J is TRBJ1-1 and V is TRBV29-1; D ambiguous. The ends were cut back, 4 bases at V and 1 base at J, with 13 bases in the middle. From germline, CDR1 is SQVTM and CDR2 ANQGSEA. The CDR3 consists of 14 residues. The CDR3 loop is CSVVPTKKNTEAFF. As DNA, the CDR3 is TGCAGCGTTGTGCCCACGAAAAAGAACACTGAAGCTTTCTTT.

The chain carries TRBV12-3 or TRBV12-4 and TRBJ1-2, with 9 bases identical to TRBD1. V lost 4 bases, J lost 4 bases, and 4 bases stayed unmatched. The CDR3 runs 14 residues. The CDR3: CASSSGTGSYGYTF. CDR3 nucleotides: TGTGCCAGCAGTTCCGGGACAGGGTCCTATGGCTACACCTTC.

This clonotype was recorded at least ten times. The V call is TRBV9, the J call TRBJ1-2; 10 positions match TRBD1. Losses at the gene ends were 0 bases for V and 5 bases for J; bases not matched to a gene: 4. The CDR3 has 15 residues. CDR1 is SGDLS and CDR2 is YYNGEE in the germline V gene. CDR3 nucleotides: TGTGCCAGCAGCGTAGTAGGGACAGGGGCATATGGCTACACCTTC. Translating gives CASSVVGTGAYGYTF.

This clonotype occurred a few times. This chain uses TRBV20-1 with TRBJ2-1, with 9 bases fitting TRBD2. With V trimmed by 3 bases and J by 5 bases, 5 bases remained unmatched. Germline lookup yields CDR1 DFQATT and CDR2 SNEGSKA (reference sequence). This CDR3 region has 14 residues. CDR3 coding DNA: TGCAGTGCTAGTTCAGCGGGGGGTAACAATGAGCAGTTCTTC. It specifies CSASSAGGNNEQFF.

The J gene is TRBJ1-5, the V gene TRBV19, with D possibly being TRBD1 (5 bases). CDR1 and CDR2 from the germline V gene are LNHDA and SQIVND (reference sequence). CDR3 length: 15 residues. V shed 10 bases and J shed 2 bases, with 18 bases lying between them. The DNA for the CDR3 is TGTGCCACCCGATTGGCCGGGGGAGGCAATCAGCCCCAGCATTTT. Protein: CATRLAGGGNQPQHF. Based on the CDR3 plus reference TRBV19 and TRBJ1-5, the full variable domain is DGGITQSPKYLFRKEGQNVTLSCEQNLNHDAMYWYRQDPGQGLRLIYYSQIVNDFQKGDIAEGYSVSREKKESFPLTVTSAQKNPTAFYLCATRLAGGGNQPQHFGDGTRLSIL.